These 16 T cell receptor beta chains were sequenced from one sample in a study of CD8+ T cells in alopecia areata. Treatment here: oral pan-JAK inhibitor, 5-10 mg twice daily. The authors extracted RNA and reverse transcribed it into cDNA as the sequencing template. The data were produced by immunoSEQ multiplex PCR, yet TCRdb's version contains in-frame clones alone and is incomplete. There are about 150,000 clones in the sample; roughly 52% occur only once, and approximately 16% lies in the top ten. Sequenced material: CD8+ T cells sorted from blood, taken at week 4, from a patient treated with tofacitinib. The receptors stem from a human donor with alopecia areata.

V is TRBV5-6 and J is TRBJ2-7; D remains ambiguous. The V gene lost 4 bases and the J gene lost 2 bases, with 7 bases spanning the gap. This CDR3 has 12 residues. Germline-derived CDR1 and CDR2 are SGHDT and YYEEEE. The CDR3 nucleotides read TGTGCCAGCAGCAACGTCCCCTACGAGCAGTACTTC. Encoded protein: CASSNVPYEQYF.

CDR3 in DNA: TGCAGCGTTGGTGAGGGACAGGGATCCTACAATGAGCAGTTCTTC. Translating it yields CSVGEGQGSYNEQFF. V usage is TRBV29-1 and J usage is TRBJ2-1; 9 bases match TRBD1. The germline gives CDR1 SQVTM, CDR2 ANQGSEA. Germline trimming cut 4 bases from V and 1 base from J; bases unmatched to any gene: 5. The CDR3 spans 15 residues.

The chain links TRBV5-6 to TRBJ1-1, with 8 bases that match TRBD1. This CDR3 contains 14 residues. Germline loops: CDR1 SGHDT, CDR2 YYEEEE. The ends lost 7 bases at V and 3 bases at J; junction bases unmatched: 8. The CDR3 DNA follows: TGTGCCAGCGCCCCGGACAGGGTGGACACTGAAGCTTTCTTT. Translating gives CASAPDRVDTEAFF. The whole variable domain, remainder taken from reference TRBV5-6 and TRBJ1-1, is DAGVTQSPTHLIKTRGQQVTLRCSPKSGHDTVSWYQQALGQGPQFIFQYYEEEERQRGNFPDRFSGHQFPNYSSELNVNALLLGDSALYLCASAPDRVDTEAFFGQGTRLTVV.

J is TRBJ1-2 and V is TRBV30; D is perhaps TRBD1 (5 bases). This CDR3 spans 12 amino acids. The V gene lost 8 bases and the J gene lost 8 bases, with 18 bases spanning the gap. Looked up from germline, CDR1 is GTSNPN and CDR2 is SVGIG (reference sequence). CDR3 region: CARDHGGKGYTF. The DNA for the CDR3 is TGTGCCCGGGATCATGGGGGTAAAGGCTACACCTTC.

With respect to this clone: It is unclear where the CDR3 begins or ends on the DNA, so no DNA is shown, and the CDR3 is as TCRdb lists it. The CDR3 sequence: CASSSSAGTAQETQYF. The rearrangement links TRBV27 to TRBJ2-5; the table calls TRBD1, which could not be checked here. The CDR3 length is 16 residues, termini included. CDR1 is MNHEY and CDR2 is SMNVEV in the germline V gene (reference sequence).

This clone was observed many times. This rearrangement joins TRBV7-9 to TRBJ2-7, with 9 bases identical to TRBD2. The CDR3 loop spans 16 amino acids. Trimming removed 5 bases from V and 7 bases from J; junction bases left unmatched: 15. The germline CDR1 and CDR2 sequences are SEHNR and FQNEAQ (reference sequence). CDR3 region: CASSAASGVLRSEQYF. In DNA, the CDR3 is TGTGCCAGCAGCGCCGCTAGCGGGGTCCTCCGGAGTGAGCAGTACTTC.

The J gene is TRBJ2-3, the V gene TRBV6-1; 12 nucleotides align to TRBD2. V lost 9 bases, J lost 4 bases, and 5 bases stayed unmatched. The CDR3 consists of 14 residues. CDR1 is MNHNS, CDR2 SASEGT, per germline. The CDR3 DNA reads TGTGCCAGTCGACTAGCGGGGGAGGCAGATACGCAGTATTTT. Translating it yields CASRLAGEADTQYF.

This clone appeared a few times. The chain links TRBV13 to TRBJ2-3, with 10 nucleotides matching TRBD1. The CDR3 runs 15 residues. Germline CDR1 is PRHDT and CDR2 is FYEKMQ (reference sequence). The J segment lost 6 bases and the V segment lost 3 bases, leaving 6 bases of the junction unmatched. The CDR3: CASSFRQGARDTQYF. The CDR3 nucleotides read TGTGCCAGCAGCTTCAGACAGGGGGCTCGGGATACGCAGTATTTT.

The CDR3: CASSDSQGMLGYTF. The DNA of the CDR3 is TGTGCCAGCAGTGACTCACAGGGGATGCTTGGCTACACCTTC. The chain couples TRBV6-4 to TRBJ1-2; 7 positions agree with TRBD1. Germline V gives CDR1 MRHNA, CDR2 SNTAGT. The CDR3 extends over 14 amino acids. Trimming took 0 bases from V and 7 from J; bases not matched to a gene: 5.

The rearrangement links TRBV27 to TRBJ1-5, with TRBD1 matching 8 bases. The germline V gene encodes CDR1 MNHEY and CDR2 SMNVEV (reference sequence). The V gene end was trimmed by 2 bases and the J gene end by 0 bases; junction bases not matched to a gene: 3. CDR3 length equals 16 residues. The CDR3 region has the DNA TGTGCCAGCAGTTTAGGGACAGGTTATAGCAATCAGCCCCAGCATTTT. It encodes CASSLGTGYSNQPQHF.

The V gene is TRBV25-1, the J gene TRBJ2-5; unclear D gene. The CDR3 is 13 residues long. Germline V gene sequence: CDR1 MGHDK, CDR2 SYGVNS. Trimming stripped 3 bases from V and 1 base from J, with 6 bases between. The CDR3 here is CASSDGAQETQYF. CDR3 in DNA: TGTGCCAGCAGTGATGGAGCCCAAGAGACCCAGTACTTC.

The V call is TRBV12-5, the J call TRBJ1-2, with TRBD1 identical over 7 bases. Germline V gene lookup returns CDR1 LGHNT and CDR2 FRNRAP. The CDR3 totals 15 residues. V shed 4 bases, J shed 6 bases, and the junction held 11 bases outside the gene matches. The CDR3 is CASGYRQGHLDGYTF. In nucleotides, the CDR3 is TGTGCTAGTGGTTACCGACAGGGCCATCTTGATGGCTACACCTTC.

This chain uses TRBV29-1 with TRBJ2-7, with D tentatively TRBD1 (6 bases). This CDR3 is built from 11 residues. Germline CDR1 SQVTM, CDR2 ANQGSEA. The V gene lost 7 bases and the J gene lost 5 bases, with 12 bases spanning the gap. Here the CDR3 DNA reads TGCAGCGGCGAACAGGGCCACGAGCAGTACTTC. Amino acid sequence: CSGEQGHEQYF.

CDR3 bases: TGTGCCTGGAGTATCACAGGGGCCACTGAAGCTTTCTTT. It is translated as CAWSITGATEAFF. V usage is TRBV30 and J usage is TRBJ1-1; 7 nucleotides line up with TRBD1. The trim removed 2 bases at V and 4 bases at J, leaving 4 bases unmatched. Germline V CDR1 and CDR2: GTSNPN, SVGIG (reference sequence). This CDR3 has 13 residues.

This chain uses TRBV15 with TRBJ1-2, with D unclear. With 0 bases removed from V and 5 bases from J, the gap between germline ends came to 13 bases. CDR1 and CDR2 from the germline V gene are LNHNV and YYDKDF (reference sequence). This CDR3 spans 15 amino acids. The CDR3 DNA reads as TGTGCCACCAGCAGAGACGCCCCGGAGCTTTATGGCTACACCTTC. It translates to CATSRDAPELYGYTF.

This clone was found a few times. This rearrangement joins TRBV4-1 to TRBJ1-1; D ambiguous. The CDR3 covers 14 residues. The ends were cut back, 3 bases at V and 1 base at J, with 9 bases in the middle. Germline loops: CDR1 MGHRA, CDR2 YSYEKL. The CDR3 DNA is TGCGCCAGCAGCCATCTCGAAGGGAACACTGAAGCTTTCTTT. This gives the protein CASSHLEGNTEAFF.